This T cell receptor (beta chain) was captured by sequencing in a study of cytomegalovirus exposure and HLA in healthy donors. Overall study context: Of the donors genotyped, about 390 in all, 65% to 90% fell in the Caucasian-associated ancestry cluster. Study results and limitations: The study designated over 150 TCR beta chains cytomegalovirus-associated.

In regard to this clone: What it binds is not known.

This CDR3 comprises 13 residues. V was trimmed by 7 bases and J by 9 bases, leaving 16 bases between them. Germline V lookup: CDR1 SNHLY, CDR2 FYNNEI. The PCR used 60 Vbeta and 13 Jbeta primers. The table came from immunoSEQ multiplex PCR; TCRdb's copy has only in-frame clones and leaves some out. The sample has over 65,000 clones; roughly 75% are singletons. The receptor's source is a woman between 40 and 55 years old in good health and CMV-seronegative. The sequenced sample consisted of PBMCs. The chain joins TRBV2 to TRBJ2-1; possible D gene TRBD2, 6 bases. The CDR3 loop is CASTAWEAAEQFF. CDR3 DNA: TGTGCCAGCACAGCGTGGGAGGCGGCTGAGCAGTTCTTC.